These 30 T cell receptor beta chains were all obtained from the same sample, sequenced in a study of PD-1 blockade in classical Hodgkin lymphoma (dated by TCRdb to the early 2020s). The meaning of the sample's time point label: newly diagnosed, previously untreated cHL patient sample. A Miltenyi CD4+ T cell isolation kit was used for magnetic negative selection to purify CD4+ T cells from thawed PBMCs. The library was generated by the immunoSEQ multiplex PCR assay. TCRdb took this table from immuneACCESS and kept in-frame rearrangements with V and J called. Such tables lack part of the clones; where checked against another copy, unresolved V genes explain under half of the gap, and the rest is unexplained. Recorded for this sample are about 25,000 clones; 75% to 95% of them occurred a single time. The ten largest clonotypes hold about 0.5% of the sample. The sequenced sample was CD4+ T cells from blood. The receptors stem from a human donor with classical Hodgkin lymphoma.

This clone has just one count. The chain has TRBV2 and TRBJ2-1, with D maybe TRBD2 (6 bases). Per germline, CDR1 SNHLY and CDR2 FYNNEI. V lost 3 bases, J lost 3 bases, and 9 bases lay in between. The CDR3 covers 14 residues. In DNA form, the CDR3 reads TGTGCCAGCAGTGAGGCGGGGTACTACAATGAGCAGTTCTTC. Amino acids: CASSEAGYYNEQFF.

The chain joins TRBV6-6 to TRBJ1-4, with a tentative D call TRBD1 (5 bases). This CDR3 has 14 residues. CDR1 is MNHNY and CDR2 is SVGAGI in the germline V gene (reference sequence). Deletions cut 2 bases from V and 6 bases from J, with 10 bases between. In DNA, the CDR3 is TGTGCCAGCAGTTACCGGGGGTTCGATGAAAAACTGTTTTTT. It specifies CASSYRGFDEKLFF.

The V call is TRBV19, the J call TRBJ1-2; tentative D call: TRBD1 (5 bases). V lost 7 bases to trimming and J lost 8 bases, with 17 bases between them. CDR3 size: 13 residues. CDR1 and CDR2 from the germline V gene are LNHDA and SQIVND (reference sequence). CDR3 bases: TGTGCCAGTAATTCAGGGTCCTGGGAGGGCTACACCTTC. Translating gives CASNSGSWEGYTF.

This clone has more than one count but fewer than ten. This CDR3 is CAWNPGRNTEAFF. The CDR3, as DNA: TGTGCCTGGAACCCGGGAAGGAACACTGAAGCTTTCTTT. The chain has TRBV30 and TRBJ1-1; D gene unclear. V was shortened by 4 bases and J by 1 base, with 10 bases between the two germline ends. CDR1 is GTSNPN and CDR2 is SVGIG in the germline V gene (reference sequence). This CDR3 contains 13 residues. Complete variable domain (other parts from reference TRBV30 and TRBJ1-1): SQTIHQWPATLVQPVGSPLSLECTVEGTSNPNLYWYRQAAGRGLQLLFYSVGIGQISSEVPQNLSASRPQDRQFILSSKKLLLSDSGFYLCAWNPGRNTEAFFGQGTRLTVV.

The chain couples TRBV29-1 to TRBJ2-3; 9 bases map to TRBD1. With V trimmed by 3 bases and J by 9 bases, 4 bases remained unmatched. Germline V gives CDR1 SQVTM, CDR2 ANQGSEA. The CDR3 is 12 residues long. The CDR3 DNA reads TGCAGCGTTGATCACAGGGGGCCCACGCAGTATTTT. Protein product: CSVDHRGPTQYF.

As DNA, the CDR3 is TGTGCCATCAGTGAGTCCGGGGGAACGACCTCCTACGAGCAGTACTTC. As protein: CAISESGGTTSYEQYF. The chain is built from TRBV10-3 and TRBJ2-7, with D possibly TRBD2 on 6 matching bases. The V end was cut by 0 bases, the J end by 0 bases, with 12 bases between. The CDR3 is 16 amino acids. Germline V gives CDR1 ENHRY, CDR2 SYGVKD.

V and J are TRBV28 and TRBJ1-2; 8 nucleotides match TRBD1. The V segment lost 1 base and the J segment 2 bases; nucleotides outside the gene matches: 6. This CDR3 is 16 amino acids long. From germline, CDR1 is MDHEN and CDR2 SYDVKM. The CDR3 DNA reads TGTGCCAGCAGTTTATTGTCAGGGGGCGACAACTATGGCTACACCTTC. Translated, it gives CASSLLSGGDNYGYTF.

The CDR3 DNA sequence: TGTGCCGCACGGGGGTTCTCTGGAAACACCATATATTTT. It translates to CAARGFSGNTIYF. The V and J genes are TRBV6-6 and TRBJ1-3, with D tentatively TRBD1 (5 bases). CDR1 and CDR2 from the germline V gene are MNHNY and SVGAGI (reference sequence). This CDR3 is built from 13 residues. Trimming shortened V by 11 bases and J by 0 bases, and 11 bases separated the two germline ends.

The gene calls are TRBV29-1 and TRBJ2-2, with TRBD1 identical over 9 bases. The germline CDR1 and CDR2 sequences are SQVTM and ANQGSEA. The V and J ends lost 6 bases and 5 bases, in that order; junction bases with no gene match: 7. CDR3 size: 14 residues. CDR3 protein: CSVPGQGGTGELFF. Written as DNA, the CDR3 is TGCAGCGTCCCGGGACAGGGTGGGACCGGGGAGCTGTTTTTT.

V usage is TRBV9 and J usage is TRBJ1-3; 7 bases fit TRBD1. The CDR3 runs to 18 residues. The ends lost 4 bases at V and 0 bases at J; junction bases unmatched: 13. Per germline, CDR1 SGDLS and CDR2 YYNGEE. CDR3 bases: TGTGCCAGCAGCTCCCATCCGACAGGGACCGTCTCTGGAAACACCATATATTTT. Protein sequence: CASSSHPTGTVSGNTIYF.

In this sample, this clone turned up once. This sequence joins TRBV30 and TRBJ1-6; weak D call: TRBD1 (5 bases). With 2 bases removed from V and 7 bases from J, the gap between germline ends came to 21 bases. Germline values: CDR1 GTSNPN, CDR2 SVGIG (reference sequence). The CDR3 consists of 17 residues. CDR3 region: CAWSPIRWGDYNSPLHF. In nucleotides, the CDR3 is TGTGCCTGGAGTCCCATCCGTTGGGGGGATTACAATTCACCCCTCCACTTT.

The rearrangement uses TRBV4-3 and TRBJ2-2, with D perhaps matching TRBD1 (6 bases). Germline-derived CDR1 and CDR2 are LGHNA and YSLEER. Trimming cost V 1 base and J 6 bases, with 12 bases left between them. The CDR3 runs 15 residues. CDR3 residues: CASSQGGRGPGELFF. CDR3 bases: TGCGCCAGCAGCCAAGGTGGCAGGGGACCCGGGGAGCTGTTTTTT.

The rearrangement joins TRBV7-7 to TRBJ2-7; TRBD2 matches 8 bases. V was clipped by 3 bases and J by 7 bases; unmatched bases: 2. CDR3 length: 12 residues. CDR1 is SSHAT, CDR2 FNYEAQ, per germline (reference sequence). As DNA, the CDR3 is TGTGCCAGCAGCTTCGGCGGGAGGGAGCAGTACTTC. This codes for CASSFGGREQYF.

V gene TRBV5-1 combines with J gene TRBJ1-2, with no clear D. Germline V gives CDR1 SGHRS, CDR2 YFSETQ. With 5 bases removed from V and 6 bases from J, the gap between germline ends came to 14 bases. This CDR3 is 13 amino acids long. The CDR3: CASSLEEGNGYTF. CDR3 nucleotide sequence: TGCGCCAGCAGTCTTGAGGAGGGTAATGGCTACACCTTC.

The chain uses TRBV6-6 and TRBJ2-3; the D call may be TRBD1 or TRBD2 (5 bases each). Germline V gene data show CDR1 as MNHNY and CDR2 as SVGAGI (reference sequence). CDR3 length: 13 amino acids. V gave up 11 bases and J gave up 6 bases, with 18 bases separating them. CDR3 DNA sequence: TGTGCCGGATCGGGACCCCTTGTGGATACGCAGTATTTT. This translates into CAGSGPLVDTQYF.

The chain couples TRBV5-1 to TRBJ1-1, with unresolved D. Germline V gene lookup returns CDR1 SGHRS and CDR2 YFSETQ. There are 15 residues in the CDR3. V gave up 1 base and J gave up 2 bases, with 12 bases separating them. CDR3 sequence reads: CASSLTPGVNTEAFF. Here the CDR3 DNA reads TGCGCCAGCAGCTTGACCCCCGGGGTAAACACTGAAGCTTTCTTT. Together with reference TRBV5-1 and TRBJ1-1, the CDR3 gives the full variable domain: KAGVTQTPRYLIKTRGQQVTLSCSPISGHRSVSWYQQTPGQGLQFLFEYFSETQRNKGNFPGRFSGRQFSNSRSEMNVSTLELGDSALYLCASSLTPGVNTEAFFGQGTRLTVV.

The V gene is TRBV28, the J gene TRBJ1-5, with a possible D match to TRBD1 (5 bases). V shed 8 bases and J shed 4 bases, with 15 bases lying between them. CDR1 is MDHEN and CDR2 is SYDVKM in the germline V gene. The CDR3 is made up of 14 amino acids. Here the CDR3 reads CASAPGGGNQPQHF. CDR3 in DNA: TGTGCCAGCGCCCCCGGGGGGGGAAATCAGCCCCAGCATTTT.

The chain couples TRBV4-1 to TRBJ2-1; either TRBD1 or TRBD2 may fit D (5 bases each). Per germline, CDR1 MGHRA and CDR2 YSYEKL. This CDR3 has 16 amino acids. The V end was cut by 1 base, the J end by 2 bases, with 12 bases between. CDR3 sequence (DNA): TGCGCCAGCAGCCAAGGGGACGGGGAAACCTACAATGAGCAGTTCTTC. It codes for CASSQGDGETYNEQFF.

This chain uses TRBV19 with TRBJ2-7, with 8 bases matching TRBD1. The CDR3 has 15 residues. V lost 9 bases and J lost 3; bases outside the gene matches: 13. Germline V gives CDR1 LNHDA, CDR2 SQIVND (reference sequence). The CDR3 region is CASSPDRDPIYEQYF. CDR3 DNA: TGTGCCAGCTCCCCGGACAGGGACCCTATCTACGAGCAGTACTTC.

The chain combines TRBV10-2 with TRBJ1-1, with TRBD1 matching 11 bases. CDR1 WSHSY and CDR2 SAAADI come from the germline V gene. Trimming removed 8 bases from V and 11 bases from J; junction bases left unmatched: 7. The CDR3 is 12 amino acids. CDR3 residues: CASGDRGLRAFF. The CDR3, as DNA: TGCGCCAGCGGGGACAGGGGGTTGAGGGCTTTCTTT.

The genes are TRBV5-4 and TRBJ2-1, with TRBD2 matching 14 bases. Losses at the gene ends were 4 bases for V and 7 bases for J; bases not matched to a gene: 7. Looked up from germline, CDR1 is SGHNT and CDR2 is YYREEE (reference sequence). This CDR3 contains 16 residues. CDR3 region: CASSAGTSGGWNEQFF. The CDR3 region has the DNA TGTGCCAGCAGCGCCGGGACTAGCGGGGGTTGGAATGAGCAGTTCTTC. The whole variable domain, remainder taken from reference TRBV5-4 and TRBJ2-1, is ETGVTQSPTHLIKTRGQQVTLRCSSQSGHNTVSWYQQALGQGPQFIFQYYREEENGRGNFPPRFSGLQFPNYSSELNVNALELDDSALYLCASSAGTSGGWNEQFFGPGTRLTVL.

The chain has TRBV7-9 and TRBJ2-3; 8 bases are shared with TRBD1. The CDR3 loop spans 16 amino acids. Germline V gene lookup returns CDR1 SEHNR and CDR2 FQNEAQ (reference sequence). The junction had 11 bases not matched to a gene; V was cut back by 7 bases and J by 2 bases. The CDR3 DNA follows: TGTGCCAGCATCTCCGGCAGGGGGCCGACCACAGATACGCAGTATTTT. It encodes CASISGRGPTTDTQYF.

This chain links TRBV6-6 with TRBJ1-4, with 7 bases lining up with TRBD1. This CDR3 region has 16 residues. J lost 8 bases, V lost 2 bases, and 11 bases had no gene match. Germline V gene lookup returns CDR1 MNHNY and CDR2 SVGAGI (reference sequence). CDR3 sequence: CASSYEIGGLSEKLFF. CDR3 coding DNA: TGTGCCAGCAGTTACGAAATAGGGGGCCTCTCGGAAAAACTGTTTTTT.

This chain connects TRBV18 to TRBJ2-1; 7 bases agree with TRBD1. Germline values: CDR1 KGHSH, CDR2 LQKENI. The CDR3 loop spans 13 amino acids. V lost 2 bases, J lost 8 bases, and 3 bases stayed unmatched. CDR3: CASSPETGHEQFF. For the CDR3, the DNA is TGTGCCAGCTCACCAGAGACAGGGCATGAGCAGTTCTTC.

The rearrangement joins TRBV7-2 to TRBJ2-3, with D possibly TRBD2 on 5 matching bases. The V gene's germline CDR1 is SGHTA and CDR2 FQGNSA. The length of the CDR3 is 15 residues. The germline V and J ends were trimmed by 1 base and 3 bases, with 11 bases remaining between them. CDR3 amino acids: CASSLDPGMTDTQYF. DNA for the CDR3: TGTGCCAGCAGCTTAGATCCGGGGATGACAGATACGCAGTATTTT.

The chain combines TRBV7-2 with TRBJ2-3; 8 bases map to TRBD2. CDR1 is SGHTA and CDR2 is FQGNSA in the germline V gene. This CDR3 is 17 amino acids long. J lost 0 bases, V lost 2 bases, and 7 bases had no gene match. CDR3: CASSLTGSGDSTDTQYF. The CDR3 bases are TGTGCCAGCAGCTTAACCGGTAGCGGGGATAGCACAGATACGCAGTATTTT.

The genes are TRBV19 and TRBJ2-4; the D is unclear. Per germline, CDR1 LNHDA and CDR2 SQIVND (reference sequence). The V and J ends lost 1 base and 4 bases respectively, with 11 bases between them. The CDR3 extends over 15 amino acids. CDR3 bases: TGTGCCAGTAGTATAGGACCAGCGATAAAAAACATTCAGTACTTC. It yields the protein CASSIGPAIKNIQYF.

The chain carries TRBV6-5 and TRBJ2-1, with 11 bases that match TRBD2. The CDR3 runs to 14 residues. The J segment lost 6 bases and the V segment lost 6 bases, leaving 4 bases of the junction unmatched. Germline CDR1 MNHEY, CDR2 SVGAGI. The CDR3 DNA reads TGTGCCAGCAGGGTTAGCGGGGGGGTCAATGAGCAGTTCTTC. Translated, it gives CASRVSGGVNEQFF.

V and J are TRBV6-5 and TRBJ2-5; D is unresolved. Germline CDR1 and CDR2: MNHEY and SVGAGI. The germline V and J ends were trimmed by 6 bases and 5 bases, with 7 bases remaining between them. The CDR3 has 11 amino acids. CDR3: CASRLYETQYF. CDR3 nucleotide sequence: TGTGCCAGCAGGCTCTATGAGACCCAGTACTTC.

The V call is TRBV27, the J call TRBJ1-4, with D perhaps matching TRBD1 (6 bases). This CDR3 spans 16 amino acids. Germline V gene sequence: CDR1 MNHEY, CDR2 SMNVEV (reference sequence). Trimming left V 6 bases short and J 0 bases short, with 14 bases between. CDR3 nucleotides: TGTGCCAGCAGGCGGAGGGGGGGAGCAACTAATGAAAAACTGTTTTTT. Protein sequence: CASRRRGGATNEKLFF. The whole variable domain, filled in from reference TRBV27 and TRBJ1-4, reads EAQVTQNPRYLITVTGKKLTVTCSQNMNHEYMSWYRQDPGLGLRQIYYSMNVEVTDKGDVPEGYKVSRKEKRNFPLILESPSPNQTSLYFCASRRRGGATNEKLFFGSGTQLSVL.